The sequence of this TCR beta chain was determined in a study of cytomegalovirus exposure and HLA in healthy donors (dated by TCRdb to the late 2010s). As for the study more broadly: According to an earlier analysis of a few hundred of the donors, 150 million to 200 million T cells yielded approximately 120 million unique TCR beta sequences and 276 Gb of sequence data. Among some 400 genotyped donors of the cohort, an average of approximately 240,000 unique TCR beta nucleotide sequences was sequenced per donor, of which about 19% were non-productive. All discovery cohort repertoires had been generated on a single sequencing platform. To decide whether each TCR beta V gene segment behaved as functional or pseudogenic, an earlier analysis of over 500 of the donors relied on high-throughput TCR beta sequencing. Donor age, sex, ethnicity and CMV serostatus were compiled alongside the repertoire data. The genetic ancestry cluster associated with self-reported Caucasian donors included over 80% of the roughly 360 genotyped donors. Using immunosequencing, the study profiled T cell repertoires from 500 to 800 subjects and related those repertoires to cytomegalovirus serostatus. To study patterns of TCR occurrence, a later analysis re-analyzed previously published TCR beta repertoires from 700 or so donors and added high-resolution HLA genotyping. Four to six DR-DQ haplotypes were handled as single units for association and clustering, since linkage in the cohort was strong. Typing coverage differed by locus: A, B, C, DRB1 and DQB1 were typed in about 629-640 donors, DQA1 in roughly 510, DPA1 in 600 to 610, and DPB1 in 450 to 480. The later analysis used no new phenotypic data to find candidate immune exposures, relying instead on TCR beta sequences and their occurrence across donors. A separate validation cohort of 100 to 150 different subjects was used in addition to the approximately 700-subject first cohort. Approximately 310 gigabases of sequencing data and 75 million to 85 million unique TCR sequences made up an early release that covered 500 to 650 HLA-typed donors. HLA typing covered class I and class II loci at four-digit resolution. In a later genetic analysis, genome-wide SNP genotypes for about 55% of the roughly 700 donors were used, and that subset was treated as a discovery cohort. The study aimed to test whether signatures of past pathogen exposure could be identified by cataloging public T cell receptors. High-throughput TCR immunosequencing, statistical association of individual TCRs with disease status, and machine learning were combined to predict cytomegalovirus infection status.

The junction carries 14 bases between V and J, which are trimmed by 5 bases and 1 base respectively. As encoded in the germline V gene, CDR1 is SGHVS while CDR2 is FQNEAQ. Inclusive of the bounding cysteine and phenylalanine, the CDR3 is 15 residues long. Only CDR3 DNA is held: 45 bases, read in frame from base 1. Receptors were amplified or captured by the immunoSEQ multiplex PCR assay. For the multiplex PCR, a mixture combining 60 forward primers for TCR Vbeta segments and 13 reverse primers for TCR Jbeta segments was used. Amplification of the CDR3 region of rearranged TCR beta genes was performed with a multiplex PCR assay on genomic DNA. On the Illumina HiSeq System, the amplified TCR beta libraries were sequenced as 87-base-pair reads. On the authors' methods: A later analysis tallied about 77 million unique TCR beta chains across the 650 to 750 repertoires, and roughly 11 million of those chains were shared by two or more donors. Raw reads were error-corrected and collapsed into unique sequences with a nearest-neighbor algorithm that merged closely related sequences to remove PCR and sequencing errors. Alignment of CDR3 sequences to IMGT reference sequences was used to assign V, D and J gene segments. For a sequence to be retained, a match of at least six nucleotides was required to both a V gene segment and a J gene segment. A rearrangement was called productive if the CDR3 had no stop codons and remained in frame with V and J, and every other rearrangement was called non-productive. Following IMGT convention, CDR3 was defined as the stretch from the second conserved V-encoded cysteine to the conserved J-encoded phenylalanine. The earlier analysis of some 540 of the donors excluded any sequence lacking an unambiguous match to a single V gene segment. An earlier analysis of about 590 of the donors classified V segments as functional when productive rearrangements were above 56.7% and as segregating when the standard deviation between donors was above 5%. A statistical classification framework was built for diagnosing cytomegalovirus status from the catalog of TCR beta chain sequences. In a later analysis, TCR nucleotide sequences were compared against IMGT/GENE-DB human TR gene sequences so that V and J genes could be assigned. In a later analysis, CDR3 sequences and most-parsimonious VDJ recombination scenarios were assigned using the TCRdist pipeline. In a later analysis, every TCR beta chain was defined by the combination of its CDR3 amino acid sequence and its V-gene family, and reads without a unique V-gene family were dropped. In a later analysis, approximately 640 highly shared, low-generation-probability nucleotide sequences were removed to address suspected cross-contamination and a sequencing artifact. In a later analysis, a clonal expansion index was calculated for each public chain from normalized within-repertoire ranks of inferred template counts. A later analysis computed generation probabilities with a VDJ recombination model fitted to out-of-frame rearrangements, and checked the results against IGoR. A later analysis scored TCR-TCR, TCR-HLA and TCR-CMV co-occurrence with hypergeometric tests, applying a repertoire-size bias correction to TCR pairs. A later analysis estimated false discovery rates by permuting HLA or CMV assignments 20 times. In a later analysis, co-occurring TCRs were grouped using DBSCAN, and TCRdist sequence similarity was added for clustering within HLA-allele-positive subsets. Repertoires with fewer than 30,000 or more than 120,000 public chains, plus five repertoires with anomalous nucleotide sharing, were excluded from co-occurrence clustering. TCRdb mirrors the immuneACCESS table, restricted to in-frame sequences. Some clones are absent from its copies; in checked studies, under half trace to an unresolved V gene, and the reason for the others is unknown. The V and J calls and clone size come from that table; D and trimming were worked out from the DNA. This sample gives roughly 170,000 clones in total; 70% to 80% of them show up just once. The ten biggest clones cover 1.3% of the sample.

The cohort was made up of 666 healthy bone marrow donors. Cohort members were all nominally healthy when sampled, although unrecorded immune exposures were likely present. The donor was CMV seronegative and was included in the group of under 450 seronegative cohort members. Every donor gave a peripheral blood sample, and the peripheral blood mononuclear cells from that sample were used for TCR beta sequencing. The Qiagen DNeasy Blood Extraction Kit was used to extract genomic DNA from the blood cell samples. This clone was counted only a few times. It lacks a known antigen. Nothing much larger sits one base from this clone, and base qualities are not available. Points the paper makes about the study in general: A later genetic analysis associated a missense DCLRE1C variant with V-gene and J-gene trimming of TCR beta chains, and an independent cohort replicated the association. Because the 87-base-pair reads could not distinguish some IMGT-functional V segments, including TRBV6-2 and TRBV6-3, those segments were excluded. Most CMV-associated TCR beta chains appeared to be HLA-restricted in a later analysis, and the HLA associations seemed to be driven largely by CMV exposure. In a later analysis, HLA-associated TCR beta chains showed more clonal expansion and lower generation probabilities than non-associated chains that were equally common. In a later analysis, TCR association rates were found to vary across HLA loci, with the most associated TCRs seen for DRB1 alleles and the fewest for HLA-C alleles. The authors suggested that the approach could potentially be extended to other disease states and immunological phenotypes. Because HLA typing was missing for some donors at each locus, association tests included only the typed subset. This cohort had only TCR beta chains sequenced, and the lack of alpha or paired-chain data limited which features could be detected. Specific HLA alleles were associated with over 15,000 TCR beta sequences at a false discovery rate of 0.05 in a later analysis. The sequencing pipeline was judged likely to have produced a cluster of highly shared sequence variants as a technical artifact. Linkage disequilibrium might explain the correlated functional status among segregating V segments, but an unknown experimental factor could not be excluded. In the study, approximately 150 TCR beta chains were listed as associated with cytomegalovirus. According to a later analysis, parvovirus B19, influenza, CMV and Epstein-Barr virus appeared linked to several top co-occurrence clusters. Because counts were too low, more than 15 rarely observed V segments, including chromosome 9 orphons, were excluded from the earlier analysis of 587 of the donors. Assigning TCR associations to individual alleles was difficult when HLA alleles, especially DR and DQ, strongly co-occurred. Most TCR sequences were seen in very few donors, while some public TCRs were found in many individuals. A few of the identified cytomegalovirus-associated TCR beta chains were confirmed in vitro to be specific for cytomegalovirus antigens. Cytomegalovirus status was reported to be diagnosed by the classifier with high specificity and sensitivity in both the original and validation cohorts. A further reported finding was that TCR beta sequences accurately predicted the HLA-A and HLA-B alleles for most subjects in the first cohort. The only immune exposure information available for the cohort was CMV serostatus. Compared with the approximately 670-donor mean, donors in an Asian-associated ancestry cluster had fewer N-insertions in productive TCRs, according to a later genetic analysis. In an earlier analysis of more than 450 of the donors, most TCR beta V segments were observed in productive rearrangements about 87% or about 30% of the time, broadly matching IMGT annotations. Roughly uniform sequencing depth across donors was assumed in presence/absence analyses, although this assumption may not hold.

Recombination connected TRBV7-8 to TRBJ1-2; no D gene call is confident. Sequenced material: PBMCs. The receptor's source is a man under 40 in good health and CMV-seronegative. The CDR3 reads CASSLLRSNNYGYTF. In nucleotide form, the sequence is TGTGCCAGCAGCCTCCTCCGGTCCAATAACTATGGCTACACCTTC.